This TCR beta chain was sequenced in a study of blood T cell repertoires in COVID-19. Background on the study: Sites in the United States, Italy and Spain provided acute and convalescent COVID-19 samples. The analysed material was cDNA or gDNA that came from T cells, B-cell-depleted T cells, or PBMCs.

The authors' processing: Reference gene primer amplification in the assay estimated nucleated cell counts. Profiled with immunoSEQ multiplex PCR; TCRdb holds only in-frame clones, not every one. Clone size and V and J calls were adopted from that table, with D and trimming inferred from the DNA. Of 300,000 to 400,000 clones listed, around nine tenths are singletons. Germline V lookup: CDR1 MNHEY, CDR2 SMNVEV (reference sequence). V lost 5 bases to trimming and J lost 12 bases, with 20 bases between them. The CDR3 contains 14 residues. The specimen was peripheral blood. J is TRBJ2-1 and V is TRBV27, with a tentative D call TRBD2 (7 bases). This sequence originates from a human donor in a cohort sampled during active COVID-19. CDR3 DNA: TGTGCCAGCAGTCCAATCCTTGGGGGGGCCTGGCAGTTCTTC. It specifies CASSPILGGAWQFF.